The clone carrying this T cell receptor beta chain showed up many times. TCR beta CDR3 sequences were amplified from RNA transcripts. TCR CDR3 regions were first amplified by RT-PCR with HTBI primers. TCRdb fed the multiplex PCR reads into MiXCR, producing one record per CDR3 protein. This table has approximately 420,000 distinct CDR3 sequences, just under 15% appearing once. Exclusion criteria comprised uncontrolled infection, other autoimmune disease, pregnancy or lactation. Diagnoses used clinical symptoms, serum thyroxine and TRAb, thyroid ultrasound and orbital computed tomography. PBMCs were collected from a roughly 10 ml volume of fresh peripheral blood. V lost 3 bases and J lost 7; bases outside the gene matches: 4. This CDR3 comprises 14 residues. The germline gives CDR1 SNHLY, CDR2 FYNNEI. These data belong to a study of T cells in Graves' hyperthyroidism and ophthalmopathy. Study overall: Peripheral blood was acquired at first diagnosis, ahead of any therapy whatsoever.

Specimen: blood. The clonotype comes from a woman in her thirties with Graves' hyperthyroidism. This rearrangement joins TRBV2 to TRBJ1-4; TRBD1 agrees at 8 bases. This CDR3 is CASSDRGLGEKLFF. CDR3 nucleotide sequence: TGTGCCAGCAGTGACAGGGGGCTCGGTGAAAAACTGTTTTTT.